The source of this T cell receptor beta chain is a study of blood T cell repertoires in COVID-19. Study information: PBMCs, B-cell-depleted T cells, or T cells provided the cDNA or gDNA that made up the material.

Those designated as exposed participants met a COVID-19 case within 2 weeks before study entry. The repertoire was sequenced with immunoSEQ multiplex PCR; TCRdb's copy has only in-frame clones and lacks some. The data show about 220,000 clones, with roughly 80% seen just once and roughly 5% held by the top ten. Trimming took off 1 base at V and 1 base at J, with 10 bases between the two ends. The CDR3 extends over 15 amino acids. Germline CDR1 is SGHVS and CDR2 is FNYEAQ. The material sequenced was PBMCs or T cells enriched from blood (not recorded which). The rearrangement links TRBV7-6 to TRBJ1-1; tentatively, D is TRBD1 (5 bases). This sequence originates from a woman aged 45-65 years who had been exposed to COVID-19. The CDR3 sequence: CASSLGSQGNTEAFF. The CDR3 DNA is TGTGCCAGCAGCTTAGGTAGTCAGGGGAACACTGAAGCTTTCTTT.